Listed below are T cell receptor beta chains from one sample, sequenced in a study of beta chain features in type 1 diabetes. Data came from immunoSEQ multiplex PCR; TCRdb stores just in-frame clones and leaves some out. The table lists about 220,000 clones, roughly 10% of them singletons, with approximately 1.3% in the top ten. Sample: central memory CD4+ T cells from blood. The receptors were gathered from a young man in good health. Both conserved end residues are part of each CDR3. The D gene is left open where the match is weak. Only some rows state a clone size, as once, few, many or a class for expanded clones.

TRBD2	TRBV15	few	TRBJ2-7	TGTGCCACCAGCAGTAGCGGGATATACGAGCAGTACTTC	CATSSSGIYEQYF
NA	TRBV11-2	NA	TRBJ2-1	TGTGCCAGCAGCTTAGTGGTCCGTACAAGCTCCTACAATGAGCAGTTCTTC	CASSLVVRTSSYNEQFF
NA	TRBV10-3	NA	TRBJ1-5	TGTGCCATCAGTCCGGACCCTACGGGTCAGCCCCAGCATTTT	CAISPDPTGQPQHF
NA	TRBV19	few	TRBJ2-7	TGTGCCAGTAGTATTCTGCAGGGATCGTCCTACGAGCAGTACTTC	CASSILQGSSYEQYF
NA	TRBV18	few	TRBJ2-7	TGTGCCAGCTCACCAGCGGTTAACCACGAGCAGTACTTC	CASSPAVNHEQYF
NA	TRBV30	few	TRBJ1-1	TGTGCCTGGAGGGTATTCGGGGCCGCTGAAGCTTTCTTT	CAWRVFGAAEAFF
TRBD1	TRBV14	few	TRBJ2-7	TGTGCCAGCAGCCAAAAGACAGGGCTCTTCTCCTACGAGCAGTACTTC	CASSQKTGLFSYEQYF
NA	TRBV9	few	TRBJ2-1	TGTGCCAGCAGCGAGGGTACATCCTACAATGAGCAGTTCTTC	CASSEGTSYNEQFF
TRBD1	TRBV25-1	many	TRBJ2-2	TGTGCCAGCCTGGGACAGATGAACACCGGGGAGCTGTTTTTT	CASLGQMNTGELFF
TRBD2	TRBV15	few	TRBJ2-7	TGTGCCACCAGCAGAGACCTAGGACTAGCGGGAGGGCGGATATCCTACGAGCAGTACTTC	CATSRDLGLAGGRISYEQYF
NA	TRBV28	NA	TRBJ2-5	TGTGCCAGCAGTTTGCTGACCACGGGAGCACAAGAGACCCAGTACTTC	CASSLLTTGAQETQYF
NA	TRBV18	NA	TRBJ1-1	TGTGCCAGCTCACCCAGGGCGGCCCACACTGAAGCTTTCTTT	CASSPRAAHTEAFF
TRBD2	TRBV11-3	NA	TRBJ2-7	TGTGCCAGCAGCTTAGTTGCGGGAGGGAGGTACGAGCAGTACTTC	CASSLVAGGRYEQYF
TRBD1	TRBV6-5	NA	TRBJ2-7	TGTGCCAGCAGTTACTCTCGGGACAGGATGAACTACGAGCAGTACTTC	CASSYSRDRMNYEQYF
NA	TRBV30	many	TRBJ1-5	TGTGCCTGGAGTGTAGGGTCTCAGCCCCAGCATTTT	CAWSVGSQPQHF
NA	TRBV6-5	NA	TRBJ2-7	TGTGCCAGCACCGACTCTATAGAGCAGTACTTC	CASTDSIEQYF
NA	TRBV5-5	many	TRBJ2-1	TGTGCCAGCAGCTTGCTTCCGAGCTCCTACAATGAGCAGTTCTTC	CASSLLPSSYNEQFF
TRBD2	TRBV28	few	TRBJ2-1	TGTGCCAGCAGTTTCACCCTAGCGGGACTGTGGAATGAGCAGTTCTTC	CASSFTLAGLWNEQFF
NA	TRBV5-1	few	TRBJ2-5	TGCGCCAGCAGGGGCGAGGGTGAGACCCAGTACTTC	CASRGEGETQYF
TRBD1	TRBV4-2	many	TRBJ2-5	TGTGCCAGCAGCCTGACAGGGGGAGCACAAGAGACCCAGTACTTC	CASSLTGGAQETQYF
TRBD1	TRBV4-2	few	TRBJ1-1	TGTGCCAGCAGCCAAGATTCCCCGGGACAGAATCTGAACACTGAAGCTTTCTTT	CASSQDSPGQNLNTEAFF
NA	TRBV15	NA	TRBJ2-7	TGTGCCACCAGCAGGACAAAGGACACTCCCTACGAGCAGTACTTC	CATSRTKDTPYEQYF
NA	TRBV15	NA	TRBJ1-2	TGTGCCACCAGCAGAGATATCGCGCCCACGGCGGGGGGCTACACCTTC	CATSRDIAPTAGGYTF
NA	TRBV25-1	few	TRBJ1-1	TGTGCCAGCAGTGCATACACTGAAGCTTTCTTT	CASSAYTEAFF
TRBD1	TRBV30	NA	TRBJ2-7	TGTGCCTGGGGGGACAGTTTCTACGAGCAGTACTTC	CAWGDSFYEQYF
NA	TRBV30	few	TRBJ1-2	TGTGCCTGGAGGAACTATGGCTACACCTTC	CAWRNYGYTF
TRBD2	TRBV7-2	few	TRBJ2-5	TGTGCCAGCAGCCCGGGGGGGGTCCGGGGTGAGACCCAGTACTTC	CASSPGGVRGETQYF
TRBD1	TRBV4-2	NA	TRBJ2-2	TGTGCCAGCAGCCACGACGTCGGACAGGGGGCTACCGGGGAGCTGTTTTTT	CASSHDVGQGATGELFF
NA	TRBV28	few	TRBJ1-2	TGTGCCAGCAGTTTACTAGGCGACTATGGCTACACCTTC	CASSLLGDYGYTF
NA	TRBV7-8	NA	TRBJ2-7	TGTGCCAGCAGACCCGTCGTGGGAGAGTGGTACGAGCAGTACTTC	CASRPVVGEWYEQYF
NA	TRBV30	few	TRBJ1-2	TGTGCCTGGAGTACGAGATGGGGGGAAATTAATGGCTACACCTTC	CAWSTRWGEINGYTF
TRBD2	TRBV19	few	TRBJ2-1	TGTGCCAGTAGCACGGGACTAGCGGACAATGAGCAGTTCTTC	CASSTGLADNEQFF
NA	TRBV5-6	few	TRBJ2-7	TGTGCCAGCAGCTCCCCCCCCTACGAGCAGTACTTC	CASSSPPYEQYF
NA	TRBV9	few	TRBJ2-1	TGTGCCAGCAGCGTAATTTTAGGGGGAGGGGCAGAAGAGCAGTTCTTC	CASSVILGGGAEEQFF
TRBD2	TRBV4-2	NA	TRBJ2-3	TGTGCCAGCAGCCAAGATCGGGGGAGGGCAACAGATACGCAGTATTTT	CASSQDRGRATDTQYF
NA	TRBV4-2	NA	TRBJ2-3	TGTGCCAGCAGCCAAGATGTGGCCCCAGATACGCAGTATTTT	CASSQDVAPDTQYF
NA	TRBV4-3	once	TRBJ2-1	TGCGCCAGCAGCCAAGATGACCTCAGGGAGCAGTTCTTC	CASSQDDLREQFF
NA	TRBV5-1	NA	TRBJ1-4	TGCGCCAGCAGCTTGGATGGGATTGTGGAAGAAAAACTGTTTTTT	CASSLDGIVEEKLFF
NA	TRBV10-3	NA	TRBJ2-7	TGTGCCATACGACCCGAAGCCTACGAGCAGTACTTC	CAIRPEAYEQYF
NA	TRBV4-2	NA	TRBJ2-5	TGTGCCAGCAGCCAAGATCAGGAGTTCCAAGAGACCCAGTACTTC	CASSQDQEFQETQYF
NA	TRBV2	NA	TRBJ2-1	TGTGCCAGGGGCAGGGTGCAGGACAATGAGCAGTTCTTC	CARGRVQDNEQFF
TRBD2	TRBV11-3	few	TRBJ2-1	TGTGCCAGCAGCGCGACTAGCGGGAGGTCCCATGAGCAGTTCTTC	CASSATSGRSHEQFF
NA	TRBV6-6	NA	TRBJ2-7	TGTGCCAGCAGTTCCCAGGAGTCTGGCGAGCAGTACTTC	CASSSQESGEQYF
TRBD2	TRBV7-9	NA	TRBJ2-1	TGTGCCAGCAGCCAGACTAGCGGGAGCTACAATGAGCAGTTCTTC	CASSQTSGSYNEQFF
NA	TRBV29-1	NA	TRBJ1-1	TGCAGCGTTGAGGAGAACATGAACACTGAAGCTTTCTTT	CSVEENMNTEAFF
TRBD2	TRBV19	few	TRBJ2-1	TGTGCCAGTAGTAACCCTAGCGGCGCCAACAATGAGCAGTTCTTC	CASSNPSGANNEQFF
NA	TRBV5-6	many	TRBJ2-5	TGTGCCAGCAGCTTCGGGGAGACCCAGTACTTC	CASSFGETQYF
TRBD2	TRBV27	few	TRBJ2-7	TGTGCCAGCAGTCGCCTAGCGGGAGATGAGCAGTACTTC	CASSRLAGDEQYF
NA	TRBV16	many	TRBJ1-1	TGTGCCAGCAGCCAATCAACAGGAGGAGAAGCTTTCTTT	CASSQSTGGEAFF
NA	TRBV13	few	TRBJ2-1	TGTGCCAGCAGCTTAGGCAGGACCCTAGCCGGGAATGAGCAGTTCTTC	CASSLGRTLAGNEQFF
NA	TRBV7-8	few	TRBJ2-5	TGTGCCAGCAGCTACCGAGGAGCGCGACAAGAGACCCAGTACTTC	CASSYRGARQETQYF
NA	TRBV20-1	NA	TRBJ2-7	TGCAGGGCGGCGACGGATTACGAGCAGTACTTC	CRAATDYEQYF